Listed below are T cell receptor beta chains from one sample, sequenced in a study. MiXCR was run by TCRdb on the RT-PCR reads, yielding one entry per CDR3 protein. The sample carries almost 700,000 distinct CDR3 sequences, approximately 15% recorded once. The sequencing input was memory CD4+ T cells from blood. The origin of the receptors is a female donor in good health, serving as a healthy control. The CDR3 runs from the conserved cysteine through the conserved F or W. A D gene is named only where the DNA matches it firmly. Expanded clones are given a class, and other clones once, few, many or no size at all.

clone size,CDR3 length,J gene,V gene,D gene,CDR3 protein,CDR3 DNA
few,14,TRBJ2-7,TRBV20-1,.,CSATYSGPTYEQYF,TGCAGTGCTACTTATAGCGGCCCGACCTACGAGCAGTACTTC
.,16,TRBJ1-6,TRBV3-1,.,CASSQDYQSSNSPLHF,TGTGCCAGCAGCCAAGATTATCAGTCTTCTAATTCACCCCTCCACTTT
.,13,TRBJ1-1,TRBV4-1,.,CASSRETGTEAFF,TGCGCCAGCAGCCGAGAAACAGGGACTGAAGCTTTCTTT
few,13,TRBJ2-2,TRBV20-1,TRBD1,CSAFKTGPGELFF,TGCAGTGCTTTTAAGACAGGGCCCGGGGAGCTGTTTTTT
.,15,TRBJ1-2,TRBV5-1,TRBD1,CASMDPGGEVYGYTF,TGCGCCAGCATGGATCCAGGGGGTGAGGTCTATGGCTACACCTTC
many,13,TRBJ2-1,TRBV4-1,TRBD1,CASSREEGQASFF,TGCGCCAGCAGCCGAGAGGAAGGACAGGCATCGTTCTTC
many,15,TRBJ1-1,TRBV24-1,.,CATSDGGRGGTEAFF,TGTGCCACCAGTGATGGGGGGCGAGGGGGCACTGAAGCTTTCTTT
many,14,TRBJ2-3,TRBV10-3,TRBD2,CAIGTSGRADTQYF,TGTGCCATCGGAACTAGCGGGAGGGCCGATACGCAGTATTTT
few,16,TRBJ2-7,TRBV9,TRBD2,CASSGGLAGISYEQYF,TGTGCCAGCAGCGGGGGGCTAGCGGGAATTTCCTACGAGCAGTACTTC
.,16,TRBJ2-3,TRBV28,.,CASSSPGQRGSDTQYF,TGTGCCAGCAGTTCCCCGGGACAGCGGGGTTCAGATACGCAGTATTTT
.,14,TRBJ2-3,TRBV5-1,.,CASTPTGGPDTQYF,TGCGCCAGCACGCCCACCGGGGGCCCAGATACGCAGTATTTT
.,13,TRBJ2-7,TRBV5-1,.,CASSLLGEYEQYF,TGCGCCAGCAGCTTATTAGGAGAATACGAGCAGTACTTC
once,13,TRBJ2-3,TRBV12-3/TRBV12-4,TRBD2,CVSAGGNTDTQYF,TGTGTCAGCGCGGGGGGGAACACAGATACGCAGTATTTT
.,14,TRBJ2-3,TRBV12-3/TRBV12-4,.,CASSGKGSRNTQYF,TGTGCCAGCAGTGGGAAGGGGTCAAGAAATACGCAGTATTTT
few,15,TRBJ1-1,TRBV28,TRBD1,CASSGGTGAGTEAFF,TGTGCCAGCAGTGGGGGGACAGGGGCGGGTACTGAAGCTTTCTTT
few,17,TRBJ1-4,TRBV24-1,.,CATSTGRGRSTNEKLFF,TGTGCCACCAGTACGGGTCGAGGGAGATCAACTAATGAAAAACTGTTTTTT
many,15,TRBJ1-5,TRBV20-1,TRBD1,CSARDGQGGNQPQHF,TGCAGTGCTAGAGACGGACAGGGGGGTAATCAGCCCCAGCATTTT
.,20,TRBJ2-7,TRBV4-3,.,CASSQDSPVRGRRSSYEQYF,TGCGCCAGCAGCCAAGATTCTCCAGTCCGGGGTAGGCGTAGCTCCTACGAGCAGTACTTC
many,13,TRBJ2-4,TRBV20-1,TRBD2,CSAFSSGGDIQYF,TGCAGTGCCTTCTCTAGCGGGGGAGACATTCAGTACTTC
.,15,TRBJ1-3,TRBV28,.,CASTPIGDQGTMENF,TGTGCCAGCACCCCCATAGGAGACCAGGGGACAATGGAGAATTTT
many,15,TRBJ2-7,TRBV6-1,TRBD1,CASSGRRQGGDEQYF,TGTGCCAGCAGTGGCAGAAGACAGGGCGGCGACGAGCAGTACTTC
many,12,TRBJ1-2,TRBV6-5,TRBD1,CASTGQGMGYTF,TGTGCCAGCACCGGACAGGGTATGGGCTACACCTTC
many,15,TRBJ2-2,TRBV5-1,TRBD1,CASSSGQGAAGELFF,TGCGCCAGCAGCTCGGGACAGGGGGCCGCCGGGGAGCTGTTTTTT
few,14,TRBJ2-7,TRBV20-1,TRBD2,CSARDLSGRYEQYF,TGCAGTGCTAGAGATTTAAGCGGGAGGTATGAGCAGTACTTC
many,16,TRBJ1-6,TRBV5-1,TRBD1,CASSLQGASVNSPLHF,TGCGCCAGCAGCTTACAGGGGGCCTCTGTTAATTCACCCCTCCACTTT
few,17,TRBJ2-1,TRBV3-1,TRBD2,CASSQDASGGRLNEQFF,TGTGCCAGCAGCCAAGATGCGAGCGGGGGGCGTTTGAATGAGCAGTTCTTC
.,13,TRBJ1-2,TRBV27,.,CASRDMMGDGYTF,TGTGCCAGCAGGGATATGATGGGTGACGGCTACACCTTC
.,14,TRBJ2-7,TRBV7-2,TRBD1,CASSQRDRAGEQYF,TGTGCCAGCAGCCAACGGGACAGGGCGGGGGAGCAGTACTTC
many,15,TRBJ2-1,TRBV27,TRBD2,CASRRAGAGYNEQFF,TGTGCCAGCAGGCGAGCGGGAGCCGGATACAATGAGCAGTTCTTC
many,15,TRBJ2-3,TRBV6-5,.,CASRGLHSSTDTQYF,TGTGCCAGCAGAGGACTCCACTCTAGCACAGATACGCAGTATTTT
many,15,TRBJ2-5,TRBV20-1,.,CSATQTVPLGETQYF,TGCAGTGCTACCCAGACAGTCCCCCTGGGAGAGACCCAGTACTTC
many,13,TRBJ1-2,TRBV24-1,TRBD1,CATSDTGDYGYTF,TGTGCCACCAGTGATACAGGGGACTATGGCTACACCTTC
few,15,TRBJ1-1,TRBV7-9,TRBD1,CASSSGQDLNTEAFF,TGTGCCAGCAGCTCCGGACAGGACCTGAACACTGAAGCTTTCTTT
.,15,TRBJ1-2,TRBV6-5,TRBD1,CASWTSGTGFNGYTF,TGTGCCAGCTGGACTAGCGGGACAGGGTTCAATGGCTACACCTTC
.,15,TRBJ2-1,TRBV2,TRBD2,CASTGPGGAGNEQFF,TGTGCCAGCACGGGGCCGGGGGGGGCAGGGAATGAGCAGTTCTTC
few,14,TRBJ2-1,TRBV28,TRBD1,CASSSWTGRNEQFF,TGTGCCAGCAGTTCCTGGACAGGGCGGAATGAGCAGTTCTTC
.,17,TRBJ1-4,TRBV7-2,.,CASSFRAIVLTNEKLFF,TGTGCCAGCAGCTTCCGGGCGATTGTGCTAACTAATGAAAAACTGTTTTTT
.,13,TRBJ1-6,TRBV19,TRBD1,CASQDRGNSPLHF,TGTGCCAGCCAAGACAGGGGAAATTCACCCCTCCACTTT
many,14,TRBJ2-1,TRBV30,.,CAWSRKSSYNEQFF,TGTGCCTGGAGTAGGAAGAGCTCCTACAATGAGCAGTTCTTC
.,14,TRBJ2-7,TRBV5-1,.,CASSLDTRNYEQYF,TGCGCCAGCAGCTTAGACACGAGGAACTACGAGCAGTACTTC
.,16,TRBJ2-3,TRBV14,.,CASSPKWAGRTDTQYF,TGTGCCAGCAGCCCTAAATGGGCGGGGAGGACAGATACGCAGTATTTT
few,12,TRBJ2-1,TRBV27,.,CASSRLGRGQFF,TGTGCCAGCAGTCGACTAGGAAGGGGGCAGTTCTTC
many,15,TRBJ2-7,TRBV15,.,CATSRDGLAGGAQYF,TGTGCCACCAGCAGAGATGGGCTAGCCGGAGGAGCTCAGTACTTC
.,16,TRBJ2-2,TRBV12-3/TRBV12-4,TRBD2,CASRPPGTTTTGELFF,TGTGCCAGCAGGCCACCCGGGACTACCACTACCGGGGAGCTGTTTTTT
.,15,TRBJ2-2,TRBV7-7,.,CASSLGDFNTGELFF,TGTGCTAGCAGCTTAGGGGACTTTAACACCGGGGAGCTGTTTTTT
few,15,TRBJ1-3,TRBV27,.,CASSRGPLFGNTIYF,TGTGCCAGCAGTCGGGGGCCCCTCTTCGGAAACACCATATATTTT
few,14,TRBJ1-1,TRBV7-6,.,CASSSGTTITEAFF,TGTGCCAGCAGCTCAGGGACGACCATAACTGAAGCTTTCTTT